Included here is one TCR beta chain sequence, with context. Its antigen remains unknown. Measured with immunoSEQ multiplex PCR; TCRdb has only the in-frame clones, and not every one. The sample includes 35,000 to 40,000 clones, 80% to 95% of them seen just once. This entry is derived from a study of OX40 agonist ivuxolimab in advanced cancers. Across the whole study: Participants, 82.7% male, averaged roughly 60 years of age, ranging from about 23 to 80. Patients with prior anti-PD-1, anti-PD-L1 or anti-CTLA-4 therapy were eligible; roughly 41% had some. Study outcomes and limitations: With doses of 0.1-3.0 mg/kg, partial responders showed among the lowest clonal expansion.

The CDR3 has 15 amino acids. The V segment lost 4 bases and the J segment 4 bases; nucleotides outside the gene matches: 8. Germline loops: CDR1 SGDLS, CDR2 YYNGEE. The sample was CD4+ or CD8+ T cells sorted from blood, taken in a trial of the OX40 agonist ivuxolimab. The rearrangement uses TRBV9 and TRBJ2-3, with 8 bases that match TRBD2. The receptor comes from an adult with an advanced solid tumor such as melanoma, head and neck, liver or kidney cancer. The CDR3 nucleotides are TGTGCCAGCAGCCCCAGCGGGAGAAGCGCAGATACGCAGTATTTT. Translating it yields CASSPSGRSADTQYF. Drawing the rest from reference TRBV9 and TRBJ2-3, the complete variable domain is DSGVTQTPKHLITATGQRVTLRCSPRSGDLSVYWYQQSLDQGLQFLIQYYNGEERAKGNILERFSAQQFPDLHSELNLSSLELGDSALYFCASSPSGRSADTQYFGPGTRLTVL.